Below are 23 T cell receptor beta chains sequenced from a single sample in a study of early T cells in non-severe SARS-CoV-2 infection. Each CDR3 protein is one row after TCRdb ran MiXCR on the 5' RACE reads. The sample lists tens of thousands of distinct CDR3 sequences; around 4% were seen once. The sequenced sample consisted of whole blood. These TCRs come from an adult who was a healthcare worker with PCR-confirmed SARS-CoV-2 infection or an uninfected control (not recorded which).

This clonotype was seen ten or more times. The chain combines TRBV27 with TRBJ2-2; 8 bases agree with TRBD1. V gave up 10 bases and J gave up 0 bases; unmatched junction bases: 4. From germline, CDR1 is MNHEY and CDR2 SMNVEV (reference sequence). The CDR3 covers 14 residues. CDR3 coding DNA: TGTGCCAACGACAGGGGCTCGAACACCGGGGAGCTGTTTTTT. It encodes CANDRGSNTGELFF.

This clonotype was found many times. V gene TRBV27 combines with J gene TRBJ2-7; tentatively, D is TRBD1 (5 bases). This CDR3 has 14 residues. V was pared by 2 bases and J by 0 bases, with 8 bases between. The germline V gene has CDR1 MNHEY and CDR2 SMNVEV (reference sequence). The CDR3 is CASSLSRVSYEQYF. The DNA of the CDR3 is TGTGCCAGCAGTTTAAGCAGGGTCTCCTACGAGCAGTACTTC.

At least ten counts were recorded for this clonotype. The V gene is TRBV11-1, the J gene TRBJ2-5, with a weak D call TRBD1 (7 bases). This CDR3 has 17 amino acids. The germline gives CDR1 SGHAT, CDR2 FQDESV (reference sequence). The V and J ends lost 5 bases and 5 bases respectively, with 24 bases between them. CDR3 protein: CASSLGRQGGFEETQYF. For the CDR3, the DNA is TGTGCCAGCAGCCTGGGCCGACAGGGAGGATTCGAGGAGACCCAGTACTTC.

In this sample, this clonotype turned up many times. V is TRBV7-2 and J is TRBJ2-3, with 9 bases aligning to TRBD2. The CDR3 covers 15 residues. J was trimmed by 5 bases and V by 2 bases; bases with no gene match: 5. Per germline, CDR1 SGHTA and CDR2 FQGNSA. The CDR3 bases are TGTGCCAGCAGCTTATTAGCGGGGGTTCGAGATACGCAGTATTTT. This sequence encodes CASSLLAGVRDTQYF.

This clonotype was recorded at least ten times. This chain links TRBV7-9 with TRBJ2-3; TRBD2 agrees at 13 bases. This CDR3 is 19 amino acids long. V lost 4 bases and J lost 1; bases outside the gene matches: 11. Looked up from germline, CDR1 is SEHNR and CDR2 is FQNEAQ (reference sequence). CDR3 in DNA: TGTGCCAGCAGCTCGGGCGGACTAGCGGGGGTGCTGGGCACAGATACGCAGTATTTT. Its protein is CASSSGGLAGVLGTDTQYF.

As to this clonotype: This sequence may be a read error, since a much larger clone differs from it by one base. Here the CDR3 DNA reads TGTGCCAGCAGTCGATCCATACAGGGCCTGAACACTGAAGCTTTCTTT. Its translation is CASSRSIQGLNTEAFF. The gene calls are TRBV2 and TRBJ1-1, with D perhaps TRBD1 (6 bases). Germline V gene sequence: CDR1 SNHLY, CDR2 FYNNEI. V lost 5 bases to trimming and J lost 0 bases, with 16 bases between them. This CDR3 region has 16 residues. The entire variable domain, with the rest obtained from reference TRBV2 and TRBJ1-1, is as follows: EPEVTQTPSHQVTQMGQEVILRCVPISNHLYFYWYRQILGQKVEFLVSFYNNEISEKSEIFDDQFSVERPDGSNFTLKIRSTKLEDSAMYFCASSRSIQGLNTEAFFGQGTRLTVV.

This clonotype was seen ten or more times. J is TRBJ2-7 and V is TRBV7-2; 8 bases are shared with TRBD2. Trimming at V came to 4 bases and at J to 7 bases, leaving 6 bases not matched to a gene. The CDR3 extends over 13 amino acids. Germline V gene data show CDR1 as SGHTA and CDR2 as FQGNSA. The CDR3 region has the DNA TGTGCCAGCAGCTCGACTAGCGTGGGGGAGCAGTACTTC. Residues: CASSSTSVGEQYF.

This clonotype was picked up many times. This chain connects TRBV12-5 to TRBJ2-7; D possibly corresponds to TRBD1 (5 bases). V was clipped by 0 bases and J by 3 bases, with 6 bases between them. This CDR3 is 13 amino acids long. Germline CDR1 and CDR2: LGHNT and FRNRAP. The CDR3 region is CASGLVGRYEQYF. The CDR3 nucleotides read TGTGCTAGTGGTTTGGTGGGGCGCTACGAGCAGTACTTC.

This clonotype appeared many times. The chain recombines TRBV9 with TRBJ1-6, with D hard to call. The germline V and J ends were trimmed by 0 bases and 8 bases, with 6 bases remaining between them. This CDR3 region has 13 residues. Germline V CDR1 and CDR2: SGDLS, YYNGEE. The CDR3 region is CASSVAGDSPLHF. DNA for the CDR3: TGTGCCAGCAGCGTAGCCGGGGATTCACCCCTCCACTTT.

This clonotype was detected many times. This chain links TRBV6-6 with TRBJ1-2; 9 bases agree with TRBD1. CDR3 size: 14 residues. The germline gives CDR1 MNHNY, CDR2 SVGAGI (reference sequence). The trim removed 5 bases at V and 4 bases at J, leaving 5 bases unmatched. Here the CDR3 reads CASSGGQGRYGYTF. In nucleotides, the CDR3 is TGTGCCAGCAGTGGCGGACAGGGGCGCTATGGCTACACCTTC.

This clonotype was detected many times. The chain joins TRBV20-1 to TRBJ1-2; D unclear. This CDR3 region has 13 residues. The germline CDR1 and CDR2 sequences are DFQATT and SNEGSKA (reference sequence). The ends were cut back, 6 bases at V and 4 bases at J, with 15 bases in the middle. Here the CDR3 reads CSAQPSGSYGYTF. CDR3 coding DNA: TGCAGTGCCCAGCCGTCTGGTTCCTATGGCTACACCTTC.

There are many counts of this clonotype. CDR3 protein: CASSQAAPGELFF. CDR3 in DNA: TGTGCCAGCAGCCAAGCGGCGCCCGGGGAGCTGTTTTTT. V usage is TRBV14 and J usage is TRBJ2-2; no firm D call. Per the germline V gene, CDR1 is SGHDN and CDR2 is FVKESK. Trimming left V 1 base short and J 6 bases short, with 6 bases between. This CDR3 comprises 13 residues.

This clonotype came up many times. V is TRBV5-1 and J is TRBJ1-4; 8 nucleotides match TRBD1. The CDR3 covers 14 residues. The germline gives CDR1 SGHRS, CDR2 YFSETQ. V was clipped by 4 bases and J by 8 bases; unmatched bases: 7. The CDR3 is CASSVDRAGEKLFF. CDR3 sequence (DNA): TGCGCCAGCAGCGTGGACAGGGCCGGCGAAAAACTGTTTTTT. The variable domain in full, completed from reference TRBV5-1 and TRBJ1-4, reads KAGVTQTPRYLIKTRGQQVTLSCSPISGHRSVSWYQQTPGQGLQFLFEYFSETQRNKGNFPGRFSGRQFSNSRSEMNVSTLELGDSALYLCASSVDRAGEKLFFGSGTQLSVL.

This clonotype was seen a few times. The chain combines TRBV5-1 with TRBJ2-1, with 8 bases lining up with TRBD2. J was trimmed by 3 bases and V by 3 bases; bases with no gene match: 5. CDR1 is SGHRS and CDR2 is YFSETQ in the germline V gene. This CDR3 is built from 15 residues. Here the CDR3 DNA reads TGCGCCAGCAGCTACTCACTAGCGGTCTACAATGAGCAGTTCTTC. Its protein is CASSYSLAVYNEQFF.

In this sample, this clonotype turned up many times. This chain joins TRBV5-1 and TRBJ2-6; D not resolved. The germline CDR1 and CDR2 sequences are SGHRS and YFSETQ. The ends were cut back, 0 bases at V and 0 bases at J, with 7 bases in the middle. The length of the CDR3 is 16 residues. CDR3 bases: TGCGCCAGCAGCTTGGAGAGGAACTCTGGGGCCAACGTCCTGACTTTC. Translating gives CASSLERNSGANVLTF.

The chain couples TRBV7-9 to TRBJ1-3; D is undetermined. CDR1 SEHNR and CDR2 FQNEAQ come from the germline V gene (reference sequence). Trimming took off 0 bases at V and 3 bases at J, with 3 bases between the two ends. The CDR3 spans 13 residues. Here the CDR3 reads CASSLAGGNTIYF. In DNA, the CDR3 is TGTGCCAGCAGCTTAGCTGGTGGAAACACCATATATTTT.

This clonotype was found many times. V gene TRBV20-1 combines with J gene TRBJ1-1, with D maybe TRBD1 (5 bases). Germline-derived CDR1 and CDR2 are DFQATT and SNEGSKA (reference sequence). The CDR3 covers 15 residues. Trimming pared 0 bases from V and 3 bases from J, leaving 14 bases between. CDR3 bases: TGCAGTGCTAGAGACAGGGAAGATTTTGACACTGAAGCTTTCTTT. Encoded protein: CSARDREDFDTEAFF.

The sample holds many counts of this clonotype. This chain joins TRBV3-1 and TRBJ1-1, with a tentative D call TRBD1 (6 bases). CDR1 and CDR2 from the germline V gene are LGHDT and YNNKEL (reference sequence). This CDR3 region has 13 residues. Between the trimmed V and J ends, which lost 4 bases and 3 bases, there was a span of 9 bases. The DNA for the CDR3 is TGTGCCAGCAGCCGTACAGGGTACACTGAAGCTTTCTTT. Translating gives CASSRTGYTEAFF. Combining the CDR3 with reference TRBV3-1 and TRBJ1-1 gives the whole variable domain DTAVSQTPKYLVTQMGNDKSIKCEQNLGHDTMYWYKQDSKKFLKIMFSYNNKELIINETVPNRFSPKSPDKAHLNLHINSLELGDSAVYFCASSRTGYTEAFFGQGTRLTVV.

The chain employs TRBV7-9 and TRBJ1-2; D remains unclear. This CDR3 has 12 residues. The V and J ends lost 1 base and 8 bases respectively, with 8 bases between them. Germline V gene sequence: CDR1 SEHNR, CDR2 FQNEAQ (reference sequence). The DNA for the CDR3 is TGTGCCAGCAGCTTAGGGGATCAGGGCTACACCTTC. Its translation is CASSLGDQGYTF.

By sample share, this clonotype is medium-sized. The V call is TRBV7-8, the J call TRBJ2-7; no clear D. V was trimmed by 2 bases and J by 2 bases, leaving 13 bases between them. This CDR3 has 15 residues. Germline-derived CDR1 and CDR2 are SGHVS and FQNEAQ. The CDR3 coding sequence is TGTGCCAGCAGCTTAACGGACCCAGAACCCTACGAGCAGTACTTC. Its protein product is CASSLTDPEPYEQYF.

This clonotype showed up many times. The rearrangement uses TRBV10-2 and TRBJ1-6, with a possible D match to TRBD1 (6 bases). This CDR3 comprises 16 residues. Germline loops: CDR1 WSHSY, CDR2 SAAADI. V lost 2 bases, J lost 2 bases, and 10 bases lay in between. Here the CDR3 reads CASSEQGRTYNSPLHF. The CDR3 DNA sequence: TGCGCCAGCAGTGAGCAGGGGAGGACCTATAATTCACCCCTCCACTTT.

This clonotype was recorded at least ten times. In DNA, the CDR3 is TGTGCCAGCAGCCGCACCGGGGGACGTGGGACTGCCGAGCAGTACTTC. Residues: CASSRTGGRGTAEQYF. V usage is TRBV7-2 and J usage is TRBJ2-7; weak D call: TRBD2 (6 bases). The CDR3 contains 16 residues. Deletions cut 5 bases from V and 6 bases from J, with 23 bases between. Per the germline V gene, CDR1 is SGHTA and CDR2 is FQGNSA. Based on the CDR3 plus reference TRBV7-2 and TRBJ2-7, the full variable domain is GAGVSQSPSNKVTEKGKDVELRCDPISGHTALYWYRQSLGQGLEFLIYFQGNSAPDKSGLPSDRFSAERTGGSVSTLTIQRTQQEDSAVYLCASSRTGGRGTAEQYFGPGTRLTVT.

The table lists this clonotype with a few counts. The V call is TRBV7-2, the J call TRBJ2-2; the D is unclear. V was shortened by 2 bases and J by 3 bases, with 13 bases between the two germline ends. Germline V lookup: CDR1 SGHTA, CDR2 FQGNSA. This CDR3 contains 16 residues. The CDR3 nucleotides are TGTGCCAGCAGCTTAACCGCGGCGGCTTACACCGGGGAGCTGTTTTTT. Protein: CASSLTAAAYTGELFF. Complete variable domain (other parts from reference TRBV7-2 and TRBJ2-2): GAGVSQSPSNKVTEKGKDVELRCDPISGHTALYWYRQSLGQGLEFLIYFQGNSAPDKSGLPSDRFSAERTGGSVSTLTIQRTQQEDSAVYLCASSLTAAAYTGELFFGEGSRLTVL.